This TCR beta chain was sequenced in a study of CD8 T cells in Susac syndrome. With regard to this clonotype: Its antigen is as yet unknown.

Study-wide results and limits: The authors acknowledged that the study's TCR sequencing and HLA analysis involved relatively few individuals.

The CDR3 covers 16 residues. Germline loops: CDR1 MGHRA, CDR2 YSYEKL. V gave up 7 bases and J gave up 1 base, with 19 bases separating them. After extraction with the RNeasy kit, 0.5 to 1 ug of the RNA was reverse transcribed using random hexamers. Amplification of TCR beta CDR3 was carried out by immunoSEQ multiplex PCR, which covered 54 Vbeta and 13 Jbeta segments. TCRdb passed the immunoSEQ multiplex PCR reads through MiXCR, listing each CDR3 protein once. The sample includes 100,000 to 150,000 distinct CDR3 sequences, about 95% of them seen just once. Bulk CD8+ and CD4+ cells came from magnetic negative isolation; CD8+ TEMRA by FACS.

V gene TRBV4-1 combines with J gene TRBJ1-2, with D hard to call. The TCR was taken from a human donor in good health. Sequences were obtained from CD4+ T cells from PBMCs. Here the CDR3 reads CASTQNLLAVNYGYTF. The CDR3 region has the DNA TGCGCCAGCACCCAGAACCTCCTAGCAGTTAACTATGGCTACACCTTC.